These 5 T cell receptor beta chains were sequenced from one sample in a study of cytomegalovirus exposure and HLA in healthy donors. In the PCR, 60 Vbeta and 13 Jbeta primers were used. Assay used: immunoSEQ multiplex PCR; TCRdb lists only in-frame clones, some missing. The sample yields around 130,000 clones, around 8.5% seen once. The sequencing sample was made of PBMCs. These receptors were obtained from a man aged 35-49 years in good health and CMV-seronegative.

The rearrangement uses TRBV19 and TRBJ2-5; TRBD2 might be the D (5 bases). The V and J ends lost 3 bases and 2 bases respectively, with 10 bases between them. Looked up from germline, CDR1 is LNHDA and CDR2 is SQIVND (reference sequence). This CDR3 has 14 residues. CDR3 protein: CASSMRTGQETQYF. The DNA for the CDR3 is TGTGCCAGTAGTATGCGGACGGGACAAGAGACCCAGTACTTC.

At least ten counts were recorded for this clone. The V and J genes are TRBV19 and TRBJ1-1, with 9 bases aligning to TRBD1. V shed 5 bases and J 1 base; nucleotides not matched to a gene: 5. This CDR3 is 15 amino acids long. Germline CDR1 LNHDA, CDR2 SQIVND (reference sequence). The CDR3 nucleotides read TGTGCCAGTAGTCTCCGACAGGGGGGGAACACTGAAGCTTTCTTT. Amino acid sequence: CASSLRQGGNTEAFF.

There are a few counts of this clone. The chain is built from TRBV7-9 and TRBJ2-3; TRBD2 aligns across 9 bases. Germline CDR1 reads SEHNR; CDR2 reads FQNEAQ (reference sequence). V was clipped by 7 bases and J by 3 bases; unmatched bases: 8. The CDR3 runs to 15 residues. The CDR3 sequence is CASTLGGLATDTQYF. The CDR3 DNA is TGTGCCAGCACCCTTGGGGGACTAGCAACAGATACGCAGTATTTT.

V and J are TRBV9 and TRBJ2-5, with 12 bases aligning to TRBD1. Germline lookup yields CDR1 SGDLS and CDR2 YYNGEE. V shed 4 bases, J shed 4 bases, and the junction held 8 bases outside the gene matches. The CDR3 totals 16 residues. The CDR3 region has the DNA TGTGCCAGCAGCCCCCGGGACAGGGGGCTTGGAGAGACCCAGTACTTC. It translates to CASSPRDRGLGETQYF.

V gene TRBV7-8 combines with J gene TRBJ2-2; D gene unclear. Trimming took 6 bases from V and 1 from J, leaving 18 bases between them. CDR1 is SGHVS, CDR2 FQNEAQ, per germline. This CDR3 has 17 residues. The CDR3 loop is CASSTPRVGENTGELFF. CDR3 coding DNA: TGTGCCAGCAGTACCCCCCGCGTTGGTGAGAACACCGGGGAGCTGTTTTTT. The whole variable domain, filled in from reference TRBV7-8 and TRBJ2-2, reads GAGVSQSPRYKVAKRGQDVALRCDPISGHVSLFWYQQALGQGPEFLTYFQNEAQLDKSGLPSDRFFAERPEGSVSTLKIQRTQQEDSAVYLCASSTPRVGENTGELFFGEGSRLTVL.